The 23 T cell receptor beta chains below were found in one sample sequenced in a study of beta chain features in type 1 diabetes (dated by TCRdb to the late 2010s). The method behind the library was the immunoSEQ multiplex PCR assay. All of the isolated RNA was reverse transcribed with the High Capacity cDNA Reverse Transcription Kit, so expressed TCRB transcripts were sequenced. TCRdb mirrors the immuneACCESS table, restricted to in-frame sequences. Some clones are absent from its copies; in checked studies, under half trace to an unresolved V gene, and the reason for the others is unknown. The sample profile shows about 450,000 clones; about an eighth of them were found once. The ten largest clonotypes hold 0.04% to 0.05% of the sample. Sample: naive CD4+ T cells from blood. This specimen's cell subset or site label, per the study, means: true naive CD4+ T cells. These TCRs come from a woman aged 18-35 years in good health.

This clone was observed a few times. The chain is built from TRBV9 and TRBJ2-1; D may be TRBD1 (6 bases). The germline gives CDR1 SGDLS, CDR2 YYNGEE. The CDR3 runs to 14 residues. V lost 1 base and J lost 9, with 14 bases in between. CDR3 in DNA: TGTGCCAGCAGCGTATACACAGGGAGCGTTGAGCAGTTCTTC. Translating it yields CASSVYTGSVEQFF.

This clone has just a few counts. V gene TRBV5-1 combines with J gene TRBJ1-2; 7 positions match TRBD1. Per germline, CDR1 SGHRS and CDR2 YFSETQ. CDR3 length: 14 amino acids. J was trimmed by 1 base and V by 4 bases; bases with no gene match: 4. The CDR3 sequence is CASSGTVNNYGYTF. DNA for the CDR3: TGCGCCAGCAGCGGGACAGTTAATAACTATGGCTACACCTTC.

In its sample, this clone was seen a few times. The rearrangement uses TRBV7-9 and TRBJ2-1; TRBD2 matches at 13 bases. This CDR3 region has 13 residues. The germline gives CDR1 SEHNR, CDR2 FQNEAQ (reference sequence). V lost 8 bases, J lost 10 bases, and 5 bases stayed unmatched. CDR3 DNA sequence: TGTGCCAGCGGACTAGCGGGGGCAGGGGAGCAGTTCTTC. Protein sequence: CASGLAGAGEQFF.

The chain is built from TRBV7-6 and TRBJ1-1; D uncertain. The CDR3 is 13 residues long. V lost 1 base and J lost 1, with 4 bases in between. The germline V gene has CDR1 SGHVS and CDR2 FNYEAQ. Here the CDR3 reads CASSLDENTEAFF. The CDR3 DNA sequence: TGTGCCAGCAGCTTAGATGAGAACACTGAAGCTTTCTTT.

This clone showed up just a few times. This sequence joins TRBV7-9 and TRBJ2-3; 8 nucleotides agree with TRBD1. CDR3 length equals 15 residues. Trimming cost V 5 bases and J 6 bases; bases outside gene matches: 10. Germline-derived CDR1 and CDR2 are SEHNR and FQNEAQ (reference sequence). Here the CDR3 reads CASSRTGQGSDTQYF. Here the CDR3 DNA reads TGTGCCAGCAGCCGTACCGGACAGGGATCGGATACGCAGTATTTT.

This clone was observed a handful of times. This chain joins TRBV5-4 and TRBJ2-5; tentatively, D is TRBD2 (6 bases). CDR3 length: 14 residues. Germline values: CDR1 SGHNT, CDR2 YYREEE (reference sequence). The V gene lost 4 bases and the J gene lost 2 bases, with 12 bases spanning the gap. The CDR3 coding sequence is TGTGCCAGCAGCAAGGGACTGGAACAAGAGACCCAGTACTTC. This codes for CASSKGLEQETQYF.

At least ten counts were recorded for this clone. The V and J genes are TRBV29-1 and TRBJ1-5; TRBD1 might be the D (5 bases). Germline-derived CDR1 and CDR2 are SQVTM and ANQGSEA. The CDR3 is 14 residues long. Trimming removed 6 bases at V and 4 bases at J, with 16 bases between. CDR3 DNA sequence: TGCAGCGTCTCTCAGGGAATCCCGAATCAGCCCCAGCATTTT. Translation: CSVSQGIPNQPQHF.

The chain has TRBV7-2 and TRBJ2-1, with D possibly being TRBD2 (6 bases). Germline V lookup: CDR1 SGHTA, CDR2 FQGNSA. CDR3 size: 12 residues. The ends were cut back, 6 bases at V and 10 bases at J, with 13 bases in the middle. The DNA of the CDR3 is TGTGCCAGCAGTACCTTGGAGGGGGAGCAGTTCTTC. Protein: CASSTLEGEQFF.

The V and J genes are TRBV9 and TRBJ1-1, with 7 bases that match TRBD1. V gave up 4 bases and J gave up 4 bases; unmatched junction bases: 4. The CDR3 runs to 13 residues. The germline gives CDR1 SGDLS, CDR2 YYNGEE. As DNA, the CDR3 is TGTGCCAGCAGCATAGACAGGGCCACTGAAGCTTTCTTT. The encoded protein is CASSIDRATEAFF.

J is TRBJ2-3 and V is TRBV21-1; whether TRBD2, the table's D call, matches the DNA was not checked. TRBV21-1 is shown as a pseudogene. This CDR3 region has 16 residues. The CDR3 here is CASSKAHPGGADTQYF. CDR3 DNA: TGTGCCAGCAGCAAAGCCCACCCAGGAGGAGCAGATACGCAGTATTTT.

The chain combines TRBV15 with TRBJ2-5; 7 bases align to TRBD1. CDR3 length equals 15 residues. Germline values: CDR1 LNHNV, CDR2 YYDKDF (reference sequence). J lost 0 bases, V lost 1 base, and 2 bases had no gene match. The CDR3 DNA is TGTGCCACCAGCAGAGGAGACAGGGACCAAGAGACCCAGTACTTC. Translating it yields CATSRGDRDQETQYF.

This clone was found a few times. The rearrangement links TRBV29-1 to TRBJ2-1, with TRBD1 matching 8 bases. The V and J ends lost 4 bases and 6 bases, in that order; junction bases with no gene match: 5. This CDR3 is 13 amino acids long. Germline V gene lookup returns CDR1 SQVTM and CDR2 ANQGSEA. The CDR3 here is CSVVRTGPNEQFF. Written as DNA, the CDR3 is TGCAGCGTTGTTAGGACAGGGCCCAATGAGCAGTTCTTC.

The chain is built from TRBV21-1 and TRBJ2-3; TRBD2 was called by the table and not checked on the DNA. TRBV21-1 is a pseudogene. This CDR3 contains 12 residues. The CDR3 is CASSKRQAGQYF. CDR3 DNA: TGTGCCAGCAGCAAAAGGCAAGCGGGGCAGTATTTT.

This clone was detected a few times. The chain couples TRBV20-1 to TRBJ1-1; the D is unclear. V was clipped by 3 bases and J by 6 bases, with 8 bases between them. The CDR3 has 11 residues. Germline CDR1 DFQATT, CDR2 SNEGSKA (reference sequence). In DNA, the CDR3 is TGCAGTGCTAGCCTTCACGCTGAAGCTTTCTTT. It encodes CSASLHAEAFF.

Remarks on this clone: Other DNA sequences in this specimen translate into the identical CDR3. This rearrangement joins TRBV29-1 to TRBJ1-1; the D is unclear. Germline-derived CDR1 and CDR2 are SQVTM and ANQGSEA. The CDR3 sequence is 10 residues long. Trimming cost V 4 bases and J 1 base, with 1 base left between them. This chain's CDR3 is CSVGNTEAFF. CDR3 in DNA: TGCAGCGTTGGGAACACTGAAGCTTTCTTT.

This clone was counted a few times. The chain uses TRBV7-3 and TRBJ2-1; D remains unclear. CDR3 length equals 14 residues. The germline V and J ends were trimmed by 1 base and 10 bases, with 14 bases remaining between them. Germline loops: CDR1 SGHTA, CDR2 FQGTGA. The chain's CDR3 is CASSLISSSEEQFF. In DNA, the CDR3 is TGTGCCAGCAGCTTAATCTCATCTTCAGAGGAGCAGTTCTTC.

V is TRBV29-1 and J is TRBJ1-1; possibly TRBD1 for D (5 bases). The ends were cut back, 4 bases at V and 9 bases at J, with 15 bases in the middle. The CDR3 covers 12 residues. CDR1 is SQVTM and CDR2 is ANQGSEA in the germline V gene. In nucleotides, the CDR3 is TGCAGCGTTGGACAACAGGTCGAAAAAGCTTTCTTT. Translating gives CSVGQQVEKAFF. Supplemented by reference TRBV29-1 and TRBJ1-1, the full variable domain reads SAVISQKPSRDICQRGTSLTIQCQVDSQVTMMFWYRQQPGQSLTLIATANQGSEATYESGFVIDKFPISRPNLTFSTLTVSNMSPEDSSIYLCSVGQQVEKAFFGQGTRLTVV.

V is TRBV5-1 and J is TRBJ2-7, with D perhaps TRBD2 (6 bases). The V end lost 4 bases, the J end lost 2 bases, and 13 bases lay between the germline ends. The CDR3 runs 14 residues. In germline, CDR1 is SGHRS, CDR2 YFSETQ. The CDR3 loop is CASSRRDSPYEQYF. The CDR3 bases are TGCGCCAGCAGCAGAAGGGACTCCCCCTACGAGCAGTACTTC.

The gene calls are TRBV30 and TRBJ1-2; D call uncertain. Trimming shortened V by 0 bases and J by 4 bases, and 15 bases separated the two germline ends. CDR1 is GTSNPN, CDR2 SVGIG, per germline (reference sequence). The CDR3 spans 15 residues. This CDR3 is CAWSVPPKNLYGYTF. CDR3 DNA: TGTGCCTGGAGTGTACCACCAAAGAACCTCTATGGCTACACCTTC.

The chain employs TRBV4-3 and TRBJ2-7; a possible D gene is TRBD1 (6 bases). This CDR3 is built from 14 residues. Trimming took off 4 bases at V and 4 bases at J, with 14 bases between the two ends. Germline V gene sequence: CDR1 LGHNA, CDR2 YSLEER. The CDR3 DNA reads TGCGCCAGCAGCCCCACAGGGAGTAATTACGAGCAGTACTTC. It encodes CASSPTGSNYEQYF.

V and J are TRBV7-9 and TRBJ1-4; weak D call: TRBD1 (5 bases). The V and J ends lost 1 base and 6 bases respectively, with 12 bases between them. CDR1 and CDR2 (germline): SEHNR, FQNEAQ (reference sequence). This CDR3 spans 15 amino acids. CDR3 residues: CASSLGDREDEKLFF. CDR3 nucleotides: TGTGCCAGCAGCTTAGGGGACCGAGAGGATGAAAAACTGTTTTTT.

Points on this clone: Other DNA sequences in the sample encode the same CDR3. The chain links TRBV6-5 to TRBJ2-3; D unclear. The germline V gene encodes CDR1 MNHEY and CDR2 SVGAGI. This CDR3 region has 11 residues. V lost 8 bases, J lost 2 bases, and 5 bases lay in between. Here the CDR3 DNA reads TGTGCCAGCCGGGTCACAGATACGCAGTATTTT. It codes for CASRVTDTQYF.

J is TRBJ2-1 and V is TRBV11-2; D is possibly TRBD1 (6 bases). Trimming removed 5 bases from V and 6 bases from J, with 17 bases in between. Germline values: CDR1 SGHAT, CDR2 FQNNGV. The CDR3 totals 15 residues. The DNA of the CDR3 is TGTGCCAGCAGCAAAGGGGGAATTTTCAGCAATGAGCAGTTCTTC. Protein product: CASSKGGIFSNEQFF.